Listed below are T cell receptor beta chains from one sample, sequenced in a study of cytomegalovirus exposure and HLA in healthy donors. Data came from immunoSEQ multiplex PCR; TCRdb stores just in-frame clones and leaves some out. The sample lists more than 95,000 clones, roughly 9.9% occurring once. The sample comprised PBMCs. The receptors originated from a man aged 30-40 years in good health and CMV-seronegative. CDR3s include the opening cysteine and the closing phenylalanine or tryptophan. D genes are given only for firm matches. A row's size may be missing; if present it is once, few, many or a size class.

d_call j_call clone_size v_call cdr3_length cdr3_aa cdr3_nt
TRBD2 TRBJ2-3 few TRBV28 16 CASITGTSGRGDTQYF TGTGCCAGCATTACTGGGACTAGCGGGAGAGGAGATACGCAGTATTTT
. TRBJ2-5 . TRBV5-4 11 CASSRGETQYF TGTGCCAGCAGCCGAGGAGAGACCCAGTACTTC
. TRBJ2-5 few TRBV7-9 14 CASSSRANQETQYF TGTGCCAGCAGCTCTAGAGCTAACCAAGAGACCCAGTACTTC
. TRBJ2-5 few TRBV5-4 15 CASSPKQGLQETQYF TGTGCCAGCAGCCCAAAACAGGGCCTCCAAGAGACCCAGTACTTC
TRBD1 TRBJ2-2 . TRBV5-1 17 CASSSPPGQANTGELFF TGCGCCAGCAGCTCTCCACCGGGACAGGCGAACACCGGGGAGCTGTTTTTT
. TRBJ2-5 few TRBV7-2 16 CASSPLAGYTGETQYF TGTGCCAGCAGCCCCTTGGCGGGGTACACCGGGGAGACCCAGTACTTC
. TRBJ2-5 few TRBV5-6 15 CASSRRTRLQETQYF TGTGCCAGCAGCCGCAGGACACGGCTCCAAGAGACCCAGTACTTC
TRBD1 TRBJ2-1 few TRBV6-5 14 CASRTGGSYNEQFF TGTGCCAGCAGGACAGGGGGATCCTACAATGAGCAGTTCTTC
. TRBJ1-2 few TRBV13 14 CASSLQGAGYGYTF TGTGCCAGCAGCTTACAAGGGGCTGGCTATGGCTACACCTTC
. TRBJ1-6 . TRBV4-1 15 CASSRQGGDDSPLHF TGCGCCAGCAGCCGCCAGGGCGGGGACGATTCACCCCTCCACTTT
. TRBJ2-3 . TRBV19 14 CASSGGQRTDTQYF TGTGCCAGTAGTGGAGGACAGCGTACAGATACGCAGTATTTT
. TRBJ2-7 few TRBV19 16 CASSPRGGLFVAEQYF TGTGCCAGTAGTCCTCGTGGCGGACTCTTCGTGGCCGAGCAGTACTTC
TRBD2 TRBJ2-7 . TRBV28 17 CANLGLAGGYSSYEQYF TGTGCCAACTTGGGACTAGCGGGAGGGTATAGCTCCTACGAGCAGTACTTC